This TCR beta chain was captured by sequencing in a study of radiation and T cells in renal cell carcinoma. The repertoire was sequenced with immunoSEQ multiplex PCR; TCRdb's copy has only in-frame clones and lacks some. The sample lists more than 65,000 clones, 65% to 90% occurring once. Time point specified: blood 2 weeks post-SBRT. Specified treatment: 15 Gy SBRT to primary tumor, nephrectomy 4 weeks later. The CDR3 length is 14 residues. J lost 5 bases, V lost 3 bases, and 6 bases had no gene match. Germline lookup yields CDR1 SEHNR and CDR2 FQNEAQ (reference sequence). Sequenced material: blood, taken from a patient whose treatment included radiotherapy and nephrectomy. The receptor's source is a woman aged 45-59 years with renal cell carcinoma. The chain has TRBV7-9 and TRBJ1-1, with 7 positions matching TRBD1. This CDR3 reads CASSLPGGWTEAFF. CDR3 nucleotide sequence: TGTGCCAGCAGCTTGCCAGGGGGGTGGACTGAAGCTTTCTTT.